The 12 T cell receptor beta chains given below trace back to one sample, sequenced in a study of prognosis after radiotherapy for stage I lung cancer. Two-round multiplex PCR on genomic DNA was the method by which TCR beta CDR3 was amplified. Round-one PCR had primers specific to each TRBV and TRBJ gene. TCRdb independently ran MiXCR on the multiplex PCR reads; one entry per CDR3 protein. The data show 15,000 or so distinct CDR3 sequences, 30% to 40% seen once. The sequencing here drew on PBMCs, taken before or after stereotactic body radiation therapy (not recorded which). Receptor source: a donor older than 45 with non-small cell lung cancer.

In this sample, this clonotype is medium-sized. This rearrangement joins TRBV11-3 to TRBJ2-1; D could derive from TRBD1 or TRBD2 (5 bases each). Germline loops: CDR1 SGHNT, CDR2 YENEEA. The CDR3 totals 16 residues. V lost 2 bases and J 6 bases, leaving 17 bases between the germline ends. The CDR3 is CASSLKFAEGINEQFF. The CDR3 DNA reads TGTGCCAGCAGCTTAAAATTTGCTGAGGGGATCAATGAGCAGTTCTTC.

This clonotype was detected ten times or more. Here the CDR3 reads CASSITGGNTGELFF. DNA of the CDR3: TGTGCCAGTAGTATAACAGGGGGGAACACCGGGGAGCTGTTTTTT. The chain has TRBV19 and TRBJ2-2; 8 nucleotides line up with TRBD1. V shed 2 bases and J 1 base; nucleotides not matched to a gene: 0. The CDR3 has 15 amino acids. Germline V lookup: CDR1 LNHDA, CDR2 SQIVND (reference sequence).

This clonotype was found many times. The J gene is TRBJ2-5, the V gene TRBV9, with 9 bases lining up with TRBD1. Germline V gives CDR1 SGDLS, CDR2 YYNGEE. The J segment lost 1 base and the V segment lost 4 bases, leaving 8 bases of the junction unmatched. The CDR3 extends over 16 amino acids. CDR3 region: CASSPRTGEGQETQYF. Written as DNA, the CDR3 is TGTGCCAGCAGCCCTCGGACAGGGGAGGGCCAAGAGACCCAGTACTTC.

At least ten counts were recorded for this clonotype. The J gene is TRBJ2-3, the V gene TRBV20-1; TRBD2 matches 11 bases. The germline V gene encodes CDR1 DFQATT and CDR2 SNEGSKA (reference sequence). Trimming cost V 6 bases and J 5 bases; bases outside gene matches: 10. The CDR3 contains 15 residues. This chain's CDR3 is CSAMILAGAEDTQYF. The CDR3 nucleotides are TGCAGTGCCATGATACTAGCGGGAGCCGAAGATACGCAGTATTTT.

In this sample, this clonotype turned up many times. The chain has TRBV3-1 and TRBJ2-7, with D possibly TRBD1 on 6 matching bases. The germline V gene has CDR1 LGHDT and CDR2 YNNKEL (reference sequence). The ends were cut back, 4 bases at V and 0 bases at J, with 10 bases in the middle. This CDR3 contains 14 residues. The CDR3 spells CASSRMTGSYEQYF. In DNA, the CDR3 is TGTGCCAGCAGCCGGATGACAGGCTCCTACGAGCAGTACTTC.

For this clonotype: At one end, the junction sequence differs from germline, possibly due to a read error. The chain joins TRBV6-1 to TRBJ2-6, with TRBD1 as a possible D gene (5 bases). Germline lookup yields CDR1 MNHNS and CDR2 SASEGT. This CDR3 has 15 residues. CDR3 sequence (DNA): TGTGCCAGCAGTGACGCAGAATCTGGGGCCAACGCCCTGACTTTC. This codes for CASSDAESGANALTF.

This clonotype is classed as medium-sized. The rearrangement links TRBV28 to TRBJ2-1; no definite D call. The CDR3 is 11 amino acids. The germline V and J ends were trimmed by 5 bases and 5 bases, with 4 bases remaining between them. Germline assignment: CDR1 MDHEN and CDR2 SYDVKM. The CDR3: CASSQNNEQFF. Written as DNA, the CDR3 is TGTGCCAGCAGTCAAAACAATGAGCAGTTCTTC.

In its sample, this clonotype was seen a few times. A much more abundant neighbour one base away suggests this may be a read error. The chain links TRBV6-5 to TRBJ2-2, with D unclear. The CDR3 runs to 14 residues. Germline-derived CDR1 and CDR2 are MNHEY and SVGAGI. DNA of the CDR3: TGTGCCATCAGTTACGGTCAAGGCACCGGGGAGCTGTTTTTT. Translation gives CAISYGQGTGELFF.

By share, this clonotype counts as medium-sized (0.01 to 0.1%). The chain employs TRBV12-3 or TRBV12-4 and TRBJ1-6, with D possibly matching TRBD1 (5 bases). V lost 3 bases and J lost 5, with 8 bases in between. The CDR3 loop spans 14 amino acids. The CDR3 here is CASSFGGHNSPLHF. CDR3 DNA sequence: TGTGCCAGCAGTTTTGGGGGTCATAATTCACCCCTCCACTTT.

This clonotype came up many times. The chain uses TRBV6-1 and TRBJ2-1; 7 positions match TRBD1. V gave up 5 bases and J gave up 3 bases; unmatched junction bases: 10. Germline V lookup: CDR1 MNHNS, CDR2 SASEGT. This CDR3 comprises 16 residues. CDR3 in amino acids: CASSPRQGESYNEQFF. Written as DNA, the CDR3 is TGTGCCAGCAGTCCTAGACAGGGAGAAAGCTACAATGAGCAGTTCTTC.

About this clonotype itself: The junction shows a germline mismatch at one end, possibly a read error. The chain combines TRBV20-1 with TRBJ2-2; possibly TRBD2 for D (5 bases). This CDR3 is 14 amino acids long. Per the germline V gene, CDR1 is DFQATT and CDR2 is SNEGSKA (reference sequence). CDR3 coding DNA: TGCAGTGCTAGAGACCCTAGTGACACCGGGGAGCTGTTTTTC. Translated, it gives CSARDPSDTGELFF.

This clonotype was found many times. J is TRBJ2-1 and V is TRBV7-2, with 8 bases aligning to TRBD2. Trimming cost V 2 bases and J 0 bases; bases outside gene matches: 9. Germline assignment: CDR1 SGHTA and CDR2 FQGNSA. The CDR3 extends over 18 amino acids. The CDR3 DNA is TGTGCCAGCAGCTTAATGCCTAGCGGGTGGAGCTCCTACAATGAGCAGTTCTTC. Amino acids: CASSLMPSGWSSYNEQFF.